This T cell receptor (beta chain) was identified in a study of blood T cell repertoires in COVID-19. Study-level background: Acute and convalescent COVID-19 samples came from the United States, Italy and Spain.

The CDR3 runs 13 residues. Germline CDR1 is DFQATT and CDR2 is SNEGSKA (reference sequence). V lost 3 bases to trimming and J lost 2 bases; unmatched junction nucleotides: 2. Original handling: For nucleated cells, counts were estimated from reference gene primer amplification. Some clones are missing from TCRdb's copy, which holds only in-frame ones; the method was immunoSEQ multiplex PCR. That table gives V, J and clone size, and the DNA gave D and trimming. The sample holds approximately 250,000 clones, roughly 88% seen once. Sequencing was done on a sample of peripheral blood. The chain joins TRBV20-1 to TRBJ2-7; 9 bases map to TRBD2. The clonotype comes from a woman in her thirties or forties who had recovered from COVID-19. The CDR3 is CSASASGAYEQYF. Written as DNA, the CDR3 is TGCAGTGCTAGTGCTAGCGGGGCCTACGAGCAGTACTTC.